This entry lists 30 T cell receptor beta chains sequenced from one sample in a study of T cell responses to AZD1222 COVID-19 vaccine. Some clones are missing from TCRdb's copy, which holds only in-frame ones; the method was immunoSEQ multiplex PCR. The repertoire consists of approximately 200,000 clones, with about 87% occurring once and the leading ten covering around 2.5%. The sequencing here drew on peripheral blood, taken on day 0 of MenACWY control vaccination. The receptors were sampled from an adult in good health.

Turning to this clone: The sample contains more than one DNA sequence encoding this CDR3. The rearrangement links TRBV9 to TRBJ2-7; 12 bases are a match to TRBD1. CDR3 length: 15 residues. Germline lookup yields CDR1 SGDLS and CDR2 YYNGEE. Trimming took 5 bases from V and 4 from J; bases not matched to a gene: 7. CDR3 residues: CASSVGTGGSYEQYF. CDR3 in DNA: TGTGCCAGCAGTGTTGGGACAGGGGGCTCGTACGAGCAGTACTTC.

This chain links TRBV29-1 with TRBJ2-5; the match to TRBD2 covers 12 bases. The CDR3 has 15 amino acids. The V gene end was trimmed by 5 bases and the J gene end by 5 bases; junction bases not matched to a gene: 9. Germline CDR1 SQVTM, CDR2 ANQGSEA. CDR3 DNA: TGCAGCGTTAGACTAGCGGGAGACAGTGTGGAGACCCAGTACTTC. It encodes CSVRLAGDSVETQYF.

As DNA, the CDR3 is TGTGCCACCAGCGGGGACAGTCCGAACACCGGGGAGCTGTTTTTT. Amino acids: CATSGDSPNTGELFF. The chain couples TRBV15 to TRBJ2-2; 7 nucleotides line up with TRBD1. Germline loops: CDR1 LNHNV, CDR2 YYDKDF (reference sequence). Losses at the gene ends were 5 bases for V and 0 bases for J; bases not matched to a gene: 3. The CDR3 has 15 residues.

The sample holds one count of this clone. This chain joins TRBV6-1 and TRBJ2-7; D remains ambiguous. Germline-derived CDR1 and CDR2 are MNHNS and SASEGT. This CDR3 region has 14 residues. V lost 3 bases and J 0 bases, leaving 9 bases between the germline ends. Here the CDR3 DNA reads TGTGCCAGCAGTGATAGGGCAGGCTCCTACGAGCAGTACTTC. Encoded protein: CASSDRAGSYEQYF.

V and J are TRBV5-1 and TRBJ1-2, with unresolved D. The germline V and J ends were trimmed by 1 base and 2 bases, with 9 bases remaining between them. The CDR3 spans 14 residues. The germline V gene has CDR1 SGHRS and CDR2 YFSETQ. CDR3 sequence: CASSLSDGNYGYTF. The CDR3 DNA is TGCGCCAGCAGCTTGTCAGACGGGAACTATGGCTACACCTTC. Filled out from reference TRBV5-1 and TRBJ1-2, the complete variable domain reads KAGVTQTPRYLIKTRGQQVTLSCSPISGHRSVSWYQQTPGQGLQFLFEYFSETQRNKGNFPGRFSGRQFSNSRSEMNVSTLELGDSALYLCASSLSDGNYGYTFGSGTRLTVV.

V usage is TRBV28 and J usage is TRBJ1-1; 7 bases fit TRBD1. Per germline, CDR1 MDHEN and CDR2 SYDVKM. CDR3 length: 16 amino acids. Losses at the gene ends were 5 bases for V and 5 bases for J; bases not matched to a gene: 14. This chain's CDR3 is CASSPTKETGRTEAFF. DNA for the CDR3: TGTGCCAGCAGTCCCACTAAAGAGACAGGGAGGACTGAAGCTTTCTTT.

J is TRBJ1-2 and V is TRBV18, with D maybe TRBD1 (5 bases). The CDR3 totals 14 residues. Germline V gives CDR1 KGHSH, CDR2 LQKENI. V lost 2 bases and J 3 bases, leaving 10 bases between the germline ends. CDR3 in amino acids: CASSPIGRDYGYTF. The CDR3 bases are TGTGCCAGCTCACCAATCGGCAGGGACTATGGCTACACCTTC. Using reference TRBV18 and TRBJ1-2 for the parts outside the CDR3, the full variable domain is NAGVMQNPRHLVRRRGQEARLRCSPMKGHSHVYWYRQLPEEGLKFMVYLQKENIIDESGMPKERFSAEFPKEGPSILRIQQVVRGDSAAYFCASSPIGRDYGYTFGSGTRLTVV.

CDR3 sequence: CASSQSAGSGYTF. The DNA of the CDR3 is TGTGCCAGCAGCCAAAGTGCGGGGTCTGGCTACACCTTC. The chain is built from TRBV2 and TRBJ1-2, with D uncertain. Germline values: CDR1 SNHLY, CDR2 FYNNEI. This CDR3 is built from 13 residues. V was shortened by 6 bases and J by 7 bases, with 15 bases between the two germline ends.

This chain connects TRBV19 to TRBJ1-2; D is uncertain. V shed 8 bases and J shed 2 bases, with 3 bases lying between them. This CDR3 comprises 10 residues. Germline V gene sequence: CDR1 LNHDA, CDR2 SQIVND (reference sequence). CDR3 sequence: CASYNYGYTF. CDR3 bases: TGTGCCAGTTACAACTATGGCTACACCTTC.

This CDR3 is CASSLAPIPTSLEGYTF. CDR3 DNA: TGTGCCAGCAGCTTGGCCCCTATCCCTACAAGTTTGGAGGGCTACACCTTC. The chain joins TRBV5-6 to TRBJ1-2; D gene ambiguous. Trimming pared 0 bases from V and 8 bases from J, leaving 23 bases between. The CDR3 is made up of 17 amino acids. Germline V gene sequence: CDR1 SGHDT, CDR2 YYEEEE.

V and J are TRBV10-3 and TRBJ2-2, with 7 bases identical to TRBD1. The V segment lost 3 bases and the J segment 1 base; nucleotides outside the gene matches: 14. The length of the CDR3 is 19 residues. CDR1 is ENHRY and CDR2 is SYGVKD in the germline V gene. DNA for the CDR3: TGTGCCATCAGTGACGACGTAGGGGGCAGGGGGAAGAACACCGGGGAGCTGTTTTTT. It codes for CAISDDVGGRGKNTGELFF.

The CDR3 DNA is TGTGCCTGGAGTGTACCCGTACAGGGGGTTACCTATGGCTACACCTTC. It translates to CAWSVPVQGVTYGYTF. The V call is TRBV30, the J call TRBJ1-2, with 8 nucleotides matching TRBD1. The ends lost 0 bases at V and 4 bases at J; junction bases unmatched: 10. CDR1 GTSNPN and CDR2 SVGIG come from the germline V gene (reference sequence). The CDR3 has 16 residues. The variable domain in full, with the rest retrieved from reference TRBV30 and TRBJ1-2, is SQTIHQWPATLVQPVGSPLSLECTVEGTSNPNLYWYRQAAGRGLQLLFYSVGIGQISSEVPQNLSASRPQDRQFILSSKKLLLSDSGFYLCAWSVPVQGVTYGYTFGSGTRLTVV.

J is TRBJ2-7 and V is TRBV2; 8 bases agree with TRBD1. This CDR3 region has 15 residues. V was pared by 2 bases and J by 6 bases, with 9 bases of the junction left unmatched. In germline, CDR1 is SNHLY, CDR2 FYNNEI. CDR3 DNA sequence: TGTGCCAGCAGTGAACGGGTTCAGGGGGCGCCCGAGCAGTACTTC. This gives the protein CASSERVQGAPEQYF.

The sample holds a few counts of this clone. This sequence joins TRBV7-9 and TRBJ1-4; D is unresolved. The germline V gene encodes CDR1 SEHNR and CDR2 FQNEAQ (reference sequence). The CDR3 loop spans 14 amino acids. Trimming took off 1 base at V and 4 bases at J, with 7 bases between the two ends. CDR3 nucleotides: TGTGCCAGCAGCTTAGGGCAGCGTAATGAAAAACTGTTTTTT. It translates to CASSLGQRNEKLFF.

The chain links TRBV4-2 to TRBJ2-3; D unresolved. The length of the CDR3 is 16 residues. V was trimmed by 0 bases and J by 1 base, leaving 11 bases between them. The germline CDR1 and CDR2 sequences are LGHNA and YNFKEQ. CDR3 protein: CASSQDLRVRTDTQYF. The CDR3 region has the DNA TGTGCCAGCAGCCAAGATCTTCGAGTGCGCACAGATACGCAGTATTTT.

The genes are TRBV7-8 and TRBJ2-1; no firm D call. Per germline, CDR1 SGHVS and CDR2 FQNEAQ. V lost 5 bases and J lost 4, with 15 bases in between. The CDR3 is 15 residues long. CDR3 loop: CASSPGQLEYNEQFF. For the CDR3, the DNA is TGTGCCAGCAGCCCAGGCCAGCTCGAGTACAATGAGCAGTTCTTC.

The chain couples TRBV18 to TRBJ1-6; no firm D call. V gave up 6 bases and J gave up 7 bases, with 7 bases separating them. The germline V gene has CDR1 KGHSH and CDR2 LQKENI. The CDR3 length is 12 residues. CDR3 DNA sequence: TGTGCCAGCTCGACGGGGAATTCACCCCTCCACTTT. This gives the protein CASSTGNSPLHF.

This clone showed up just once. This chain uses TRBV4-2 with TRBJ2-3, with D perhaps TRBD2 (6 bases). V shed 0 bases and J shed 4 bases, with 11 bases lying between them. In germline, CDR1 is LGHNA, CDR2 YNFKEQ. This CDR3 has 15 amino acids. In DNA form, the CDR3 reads TGTGCCAGCAGCCAAGAACTAGCTGTCGCAGATACGCAGTATTTT. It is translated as CASSQELAVADTQYF.

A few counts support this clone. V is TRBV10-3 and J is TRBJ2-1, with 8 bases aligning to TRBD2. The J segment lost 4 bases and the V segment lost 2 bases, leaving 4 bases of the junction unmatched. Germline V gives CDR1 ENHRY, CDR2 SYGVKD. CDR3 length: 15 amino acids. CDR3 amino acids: CAISERLAGYNEQFF. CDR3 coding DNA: TGTGCCATCAGTGAGAGGTTAGCGGGATACAATGAGCAGTTCTTC.

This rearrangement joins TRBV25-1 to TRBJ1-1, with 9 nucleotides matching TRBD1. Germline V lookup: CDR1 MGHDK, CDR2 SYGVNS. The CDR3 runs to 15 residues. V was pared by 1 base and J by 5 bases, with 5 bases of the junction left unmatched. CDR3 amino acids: CASSESGTGQTEAFF. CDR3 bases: TGTGCCAGCAGTGAATCCGGGACAGGGCAAACTGAAGCTTTCTTT. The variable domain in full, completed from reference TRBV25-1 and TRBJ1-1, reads EADIYQTPRYLVIGTGKKITLECSQTMGHDKMYWYQQDPGMELHLIHYSYGVNSTEKGDLSSESTVSRIRTEHFPLTLESARPSHTSQYLCASSESGTGQTEAFFGQGTRLTVV.

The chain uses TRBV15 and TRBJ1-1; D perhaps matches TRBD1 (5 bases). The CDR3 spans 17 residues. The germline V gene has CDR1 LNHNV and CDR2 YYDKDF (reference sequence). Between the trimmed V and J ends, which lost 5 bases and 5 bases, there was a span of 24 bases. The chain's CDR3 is CATSLGRGGSGRTEAFF. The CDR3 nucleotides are TGTGCCACCAGCTTGGGGAGGGGCGGGTCGGGACGGACTGAAGCTTTCTTT.

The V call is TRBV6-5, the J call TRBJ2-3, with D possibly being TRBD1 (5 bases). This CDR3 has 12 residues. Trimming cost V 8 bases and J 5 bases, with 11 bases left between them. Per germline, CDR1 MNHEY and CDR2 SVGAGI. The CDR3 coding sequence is TGTGCCAGCGAAGGGGCCCTAGATACGCAGTATTTT. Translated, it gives CASEGALDTQYF.

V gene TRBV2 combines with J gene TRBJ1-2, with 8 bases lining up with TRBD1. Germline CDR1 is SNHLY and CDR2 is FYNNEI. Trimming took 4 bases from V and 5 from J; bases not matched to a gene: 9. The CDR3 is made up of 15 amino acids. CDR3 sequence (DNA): TGTGCCAGCAGTGTGGTGGGACAGGCGCTTTATGGCTACACCTTC. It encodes CASSVVGQALYGYTF.

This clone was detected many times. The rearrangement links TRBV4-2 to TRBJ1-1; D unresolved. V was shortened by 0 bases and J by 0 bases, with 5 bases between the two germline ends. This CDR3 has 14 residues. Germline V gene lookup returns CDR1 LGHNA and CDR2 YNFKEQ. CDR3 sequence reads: CASSQDPLNTEAFF. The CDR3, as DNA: TGTGCCAGCAGCCAAGACCCCCTGAACACTGAAGCTTTCTTT.

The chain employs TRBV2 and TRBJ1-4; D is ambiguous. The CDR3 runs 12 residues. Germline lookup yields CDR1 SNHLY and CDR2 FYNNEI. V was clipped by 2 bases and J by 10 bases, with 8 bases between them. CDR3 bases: TGTGCCAGCAGTGAACGGGTCCGAAAACTGTTTTTT. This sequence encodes CASSERVRKLFF.

The CDR3 DNA reads as TGTGCCAGTACCGGGACCCTAGGTTCCAATGAGCAGTTCTTC. Translation gives CASTGTLGSNEQFF. The chain links TRBV27 to TRBJ2-1; either TRBD1 or TRBD2 may fit D (5 bases each). In germline, CDR1 is MNHEY, CDR2 SMNVEV (reference sequence). CDR3 size: 14 residues. V gave up 9 bases and J gave up 6 bases, with 18 bases separating them.

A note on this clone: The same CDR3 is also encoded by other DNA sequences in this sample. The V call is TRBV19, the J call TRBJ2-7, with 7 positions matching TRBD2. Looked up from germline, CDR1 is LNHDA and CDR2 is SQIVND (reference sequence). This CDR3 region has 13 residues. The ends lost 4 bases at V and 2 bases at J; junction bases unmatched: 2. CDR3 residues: CASSTGLAYEQYF. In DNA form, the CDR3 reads TGTGCCAGTAGTACCGGACTAGCCTACGAGCAGTACTTC.

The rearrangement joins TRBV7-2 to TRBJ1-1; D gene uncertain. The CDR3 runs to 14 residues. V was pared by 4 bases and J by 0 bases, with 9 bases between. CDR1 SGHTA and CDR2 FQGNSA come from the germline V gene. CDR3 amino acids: CASSSGPMNTEAFF. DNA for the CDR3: TGTGCCAGCAGCTCGGGCCCCATGAACACTGAAGCTTTCTTT.

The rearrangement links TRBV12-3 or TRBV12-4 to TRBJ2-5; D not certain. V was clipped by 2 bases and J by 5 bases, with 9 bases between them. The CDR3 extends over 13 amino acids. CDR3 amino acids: CASSLPPTETQYF. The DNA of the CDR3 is TGTGCCAGCAGTTTACCCCCAACTGAGACCCAGTACTTC.

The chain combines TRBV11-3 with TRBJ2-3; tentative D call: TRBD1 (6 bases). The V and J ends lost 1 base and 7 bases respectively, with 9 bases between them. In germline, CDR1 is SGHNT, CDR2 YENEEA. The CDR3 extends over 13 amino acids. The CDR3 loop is CASSLGDTNTQYF. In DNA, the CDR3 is TGTGCCAGCAGCTTAGGGGACACTAATACGCAGTATTTT.